These T cell receptor beta chains were read from a single sample in a study of cytomegalovirus exposure and HLA in healthy donors. This table comes from immunoSEQ multiplex PCR, and its TCRdb copy is limited to in-frame clones, with some not included. The repertoire holds roughly 100,000 clones, roughly 13% seen once, with around 15% in the top ten. The source material was PBMCs. These receptor sequences come from a man in his forties in good health and CMV-seropositive. The CDR3 runs from the conserved cysteine through the conserved F or W. A D gene is named only where the DNA matches it firmly. Expanded clones are given a class, and other clones once, few, many or no size at all.

clone size	D gene	V gene	J gene	CDR3 protein	CDR3 DNA
-	-	TRBV5-1	TRBJ1-1	CASSLVPGLNTEAFF	TGCGCCAGCAGCTTGGTTCCAGGCCTGAACACTGAAGCTTTCTTT
-	-	TRBV6-6	TRBJ2-6	CASSYVGAGANVLTF	TGTGCCAGCAGTTACGTAGGGGCTGGGGCCAACGTCCTGACTTTC
-	TRBD2	TRBV9	TRBJ2-1	CASSVVRLAGVNEQFF	TGTGCCAGCAGCGTAGTCAGGCTAGCGGGAGTCAATGAGCAGTTCTTC
few	TRBD1	TRBV6-1	TRBJ2-6	CASSELWTGATSGANVLTF	TGTGCCAGCAGTGAACTCTGGACAGGTGCCACATCTGGGGCCAACGTCCTGACTTTC
-	TRBD2	TRBV25-1	TRBJ2-3	CASSESLAGSTDTQYF	TGTGCCAGCAGTGAAAGCCTAGCGGGGAGCACAGATACGCAGTATTTT
-	-	TRBV15	TRBJ2-7	CATSREQRSQYF	TGTGCCACCAGCAGAGAGCAGCGGAGTCAGTACTTC
-	-	TRBV11-3	TRBJ2-1	CASSSSRGTGAYNEQFF	TGTGCCAGCAGCTCATCCAGAGGGACGGGAGCCTACAATGAGCAGTTCTTC
-	-	TRBV30	TRBJ1-5	CAWSDRGNQPQHF	TGTGCCTGGAGTGACCGAGGCAATCAGCCCCAGCATTTT
-	-	TRBV4-3	TRBJ2-1	CASSSSSGTPSEEQFF	TGCGCCAGCAGTTCAAGTTCGGGGACTCCCTCGGAGGAGCAGTTCTTC
-	-	TRBV7-9	TRBJ2-2	CASSLEEGGELFF	TGTGCCAGCAGCTTAGAAGAGGGCGGGGAGCTGTTTTTT
-	TRBD2	TRBV6-1	TRBJ2-1	CATRLAGEVMDEQFF	TGTGCCACCCGACTAGCGGGAGAGGTAATGGATGAGCAGTTCTTC
few	-	TRBV5-1	TRBJ2-2	CASSLDRGELFF	TGCGCCAGCAGCTTAGACAGAGGGGAGCTGTTTTTT
few	-	TRBV6-5	TRBJ2-7	CASSYSIQRSYEQYF	TGTGCCAGCAGTTACTCGATCCAGCGGTCCTACGAGCAGTACTTC
-	-	TRBV27	TRBJ2-1	CASSLQGMWTSYNEQFF	TGTGCCAGCAGTTTGCAGGGGATGTGGACCTCCTACAATGAGCAGTTCTTC
few	TRBD2	TRBV9	TRBJ2-2	CASSPNLAGGTGELFF	TGTGCCAGCAGCCCAAATCTAGCGGGAGGCACCGGGGAGCTGTTTTTT
few	-	TRBV18	TRBJ2-1	CASSPQGGWQFF	TGTGCCAGCTCACCCCAGGGAGGCTGGCAGTTCTTC
-	-	TRBV27	TRBJ1-1	CASSTATRAGAFF	TGTGCCAGCAGTACCGCGACTCGGGCGGGGGCTTTCTTT